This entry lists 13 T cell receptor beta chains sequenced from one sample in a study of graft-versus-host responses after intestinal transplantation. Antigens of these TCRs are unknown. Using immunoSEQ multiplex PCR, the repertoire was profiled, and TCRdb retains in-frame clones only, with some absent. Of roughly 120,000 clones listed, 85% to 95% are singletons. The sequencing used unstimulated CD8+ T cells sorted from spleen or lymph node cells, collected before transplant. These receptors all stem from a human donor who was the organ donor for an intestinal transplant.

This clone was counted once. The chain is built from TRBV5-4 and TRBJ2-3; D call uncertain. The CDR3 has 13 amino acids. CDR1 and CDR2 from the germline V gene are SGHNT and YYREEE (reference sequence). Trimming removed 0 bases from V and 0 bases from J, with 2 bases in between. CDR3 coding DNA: TGTGCCAGCAGCTTGGAGAGCACAGATACGCAGTATTTT. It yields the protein CASSLESTDTQYF. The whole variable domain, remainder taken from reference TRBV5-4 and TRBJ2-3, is ETGVTQSPTHLIKTRGQQVTLRCSSQSGHNTVSWYQQALGQGPQFIFQYYREEENGRGNFPPRFSGLQFPNYSSELNVNALELDDSALYLCASSLESTDTQYFGPGTRLTVL.

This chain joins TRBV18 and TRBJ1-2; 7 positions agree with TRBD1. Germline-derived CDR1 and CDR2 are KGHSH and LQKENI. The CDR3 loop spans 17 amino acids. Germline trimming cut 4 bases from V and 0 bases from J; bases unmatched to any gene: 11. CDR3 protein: CASSHPTGRESNYGYTF. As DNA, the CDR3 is TGTGCCAGCTCACATCCGACAGGGAGGGAATCTAACTATGGCTACACCTTC.

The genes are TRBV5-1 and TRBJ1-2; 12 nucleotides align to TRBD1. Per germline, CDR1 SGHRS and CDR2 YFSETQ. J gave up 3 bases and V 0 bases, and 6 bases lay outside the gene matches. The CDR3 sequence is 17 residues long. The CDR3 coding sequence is TGCGCCAGCAGCTTGGAAGAGGGACAGGGGGCCCACTATGGCTACACCTTC. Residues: CASSLEEGQGAHYGYTF.

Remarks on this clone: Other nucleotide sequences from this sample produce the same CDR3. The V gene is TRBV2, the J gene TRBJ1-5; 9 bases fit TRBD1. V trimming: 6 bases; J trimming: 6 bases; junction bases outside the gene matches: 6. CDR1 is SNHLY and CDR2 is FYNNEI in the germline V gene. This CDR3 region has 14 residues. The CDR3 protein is CASSGGQGGQPQHF. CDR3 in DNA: TGTGCCAGCAGCGGGGGACAGGGCGGTCAGCCCCAGCATTTT.

The CDR3 DNA reads as TGTGCCAGCAGTTGGGGAGGCACTGAAGCTTTCTTT. The encoded protein is CASSWGGTEAFF. The chain employs TRBV6-1 and TRBJ1-1; D is uncertain. Germline V gene lookup returns CDR1 MNHNS and CDR2 SASEGT. This CDR3 is 12 amino acids long. V gave up 5 bases and J gave up 4 bases, with 8 bases separating them.

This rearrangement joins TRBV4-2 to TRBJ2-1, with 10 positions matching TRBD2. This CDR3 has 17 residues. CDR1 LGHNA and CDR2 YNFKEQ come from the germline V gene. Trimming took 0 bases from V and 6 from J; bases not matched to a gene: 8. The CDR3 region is CASSQDRASGSGNEQFF. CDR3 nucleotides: TGTGCCAGCAGCCAAGATCGTGCTAGCGGGAGTGGCAATGAGCAGTTCTTC.

The CDR3 DNA reads TGTGCCAGCAGCGTCTATGGGGCGATACAGTTAAACTATGGCTACACCTTC. Its translation is CASSVYGAIQLNYGYTF. V usage is TRBV9 and J usage is TRBJ1-2; D possibly corresponds to TRBD1 (5 bases). The CDR3 is 17 residues long. Looked up from germline, CDR1 is SGDLS and CDR2 is YYNGEE. V dropped 2 bases and J dropped 2 bases, with 19 bases sitting between them.

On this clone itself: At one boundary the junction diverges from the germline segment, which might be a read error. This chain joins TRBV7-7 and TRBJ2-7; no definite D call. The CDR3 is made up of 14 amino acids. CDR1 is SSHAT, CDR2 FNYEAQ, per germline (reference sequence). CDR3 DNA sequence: TGTGCTAGCAGCTTAGACGTGGTATCAAGAGAGCAGTACTTC. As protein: CASSLDVVSREQYF.

DNA for the CDR3: TGTGCCAGCAGCCAAGGTCCGTGGGGTAGTCGCACTGAAGCTTTCTTT. It codes for CASSQGPWGSRTEAFF. The rearrangement joins TRBV14 to TRBJ1-1; no firm D call. CDR1 SGHDN and CDR2 FVKESK come from the germline V gene. CDR3 size: 16 residues. Trimming stripped 1 base from V and 4 bases from J, with 16 bases between.

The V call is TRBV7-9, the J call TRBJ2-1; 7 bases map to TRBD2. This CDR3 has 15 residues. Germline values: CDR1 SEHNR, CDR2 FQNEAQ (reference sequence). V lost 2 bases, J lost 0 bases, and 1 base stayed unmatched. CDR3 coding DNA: TGTGCCAGCAGCTTACTAGCGGACTCCTACAATGAGCAGTTCTTC. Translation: CASSLLADSYNEQFF.

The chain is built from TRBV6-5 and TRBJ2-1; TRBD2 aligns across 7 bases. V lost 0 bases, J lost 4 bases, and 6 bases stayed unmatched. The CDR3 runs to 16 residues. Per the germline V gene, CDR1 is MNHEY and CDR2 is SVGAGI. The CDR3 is CASSYSGGSLYNEQFF. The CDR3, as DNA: TGTGCCAGCAGTTACTCAGGCGGGAGCTTATACAATGAGCAGTTCTTC.

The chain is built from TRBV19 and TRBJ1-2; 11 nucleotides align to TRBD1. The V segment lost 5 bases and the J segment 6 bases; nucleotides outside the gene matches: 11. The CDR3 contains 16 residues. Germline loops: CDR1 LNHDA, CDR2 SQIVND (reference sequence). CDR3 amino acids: CASSSIYGTGGDGYTF. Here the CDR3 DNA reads TGTGCCAGTAGTTCAATTTACGGGACAGGGGGAGATGGCTACACCTTC. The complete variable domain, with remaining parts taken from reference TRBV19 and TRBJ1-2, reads DGGITQSPKYLFRKEGQNVTLSCEQNLNHDAMYWYRQDPGQGLRLIYYSQIVNDFQKGDIAEGYSVSREKKESFPLTVTSAQKNPTAFYLCASSSIYGTGGDGYTFGSGTRLTVV.

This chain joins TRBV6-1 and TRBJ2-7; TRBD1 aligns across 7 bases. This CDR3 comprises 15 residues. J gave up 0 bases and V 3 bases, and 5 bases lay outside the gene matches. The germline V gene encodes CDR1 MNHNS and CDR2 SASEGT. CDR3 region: CASSDGQASSYEQYF. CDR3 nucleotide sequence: TGTGCCAGCAGTGACGGACAGGCAAGCTCCTACGAGCAGTACTTC.